The rows below give T cell receptor beta chains drawn from one sample of a study of CD8+ T cells in alopecia areata. Profiled with immunoSEQ multiplex PCR; TCRdb holds only in-frame clones, not every one. The sample includes about 140,000 clones, around three fifths of them seen just once. The sample here was CD4+ T cells sorted from blood, taken at week 0. These receptors all come from a human donor with alopecia areata. Both conserved end residues are part of each CDR3. Each record gives: J gene, CDR3 length, D gene, V gene, clone size, CDR3 DNA, CDR3 protein. A D gene is named only where the DNA matches it firmly. Rows may omit the clone size; those that give it use once, few, many or a size class.

>TRBJ2-2|14|TRBD2|TRBV7-2|few
TGTGCCAGCAGCCGGGACTACAACACCGGGGAGCTGTTTTTT
CASSRDYNTGELFF
>TRBJ2-6|16|TRBD1|TRBV7-9|NA
TGTGCCAGCAGCTTATCAGGGGGCTCTGGGGCCAACGTCCTGACTTTC
CASSLSGGSGANVLTF
>TRBJ1-1|11|NA|TRBV27|NA
TGTGCCAGCAGTGGGTGGGGGGAAGCTTTCTTT
CASSGWGEAFF
>TRBJ2-4|15|TRBD1|TRBV15|NA
TGTGCCACCAGCCGCGAGGGGGCAACCAAAAACATTCAGTACTTC
CATSREGATKNIQYF
>TRBJ1-3|13|NA|TRBV19|few
TGTGCCAGTCGGTTGGACGGTGGAAACACCATATATTTT
CASRLDGGNTIYF
>TRBJ1-1|13|NA|TRBV14|few
TGTGCCAGCAGCCAAGGGGTGGTCACTGAAGCTTTCTTT
CASSQGVVTEAFF
>TRBJ2-7|16|NA|TRBV19|NA
TGTGCCAGTAGTCCCAAAACAGGGTCCCGTGGGCACGAGCAGTACTTC
CASSPKTGSRGHEQYF
>TRBJ2-3|12|NA|TRBV29-1|once
TGCAGCGTTGAGGCAGCCACGGATACGCAGTATTTT
CSVEAATDTQYF
>TRBJ2-7|15|TRBD1|TRBV25-1|NA
TGTGCCAGCAGTGATCCGGGACAGGGGTACTACGAGCAGTACTTC
CASSDPGQGYYEQYF
>TRBJ1-1|15|NA|TRBV30|few
TGTGCCTGGAGCGAACGGGGAGTTGTGAACACTGAAGCTTTCTTT
CAWSERGVVNTEAFF
>TRBJ2-2|14|TRBD1|TRBV30|NA
TGTGCCTGGAGGCAGGGGGCGAACACCGGGGAGCTGTTTTTT
CAWRQGANTGELFF
>TRBJ2-7|15|NA|TRBV6-5|NA
TGTGCCAGCAGTTCTCCGCCGACAGGTTTCTACGAGCAGTACTTC
CASSSPPTGFYEQYF
>TRBJ2-3|14|NA|TRBV5-6|few
TGTGCCAGCAGCTTGATAGGCCCCACAGATACGCAGTATTTT
CASSLIGPTDTQYF
>TRBJ2-5|16|TRBD1|TRBV5-4|NA
TGTGCCAGCAGCCCGAGGACAGGGGCGATAGGGGAGACCCAGTACTTC
CASSPRTGAIGETQYF
>TRBJ1-2|15|TRBD1|TRBV6-5|NA
TGTGCCAGCAGACAGGGACAGGCTTCGTTCTATGGCTACACCTTC
CASRQGQASFYGYTF
>TRBJ1-2|13|NA|TRBV29-1|few
TGCAGCGTTGGGCAGGGGATCCGAGGGGGCTACACCTTC
CSVGQGIRGGYTF
>TRBJ1-5|13|NA|TRBV7-2|NA
TGTGCCAGCAGCGGACAGTCCAATCAGCCCCAGCATTTT
CASSGQSNQPQHF
>TRBJ1-2|15|TRBD1|TRBV6-5|NA
TGTGCCAGCACCAGCGGACAGGGTTCGGGCTATGGCTACACCTTC
CASTSGQGSGYGYTF
>TRBJ2-3|14|NA|TRBV30|NA
TGTGCCTGGAGTCCCGGCGTTAGGACAGATACGCAGTATTTT
CAWSPGVRTDTQYF
>TRBJ2-5|13|TRBD1|TRBV28|once
TGTGCCACCCTACAGGGGGACCAAGAGACCCAGTACTTC
CATLQGDQETQYF
>TRBJ1-2|12|NA|TRBV11-2|NA
TGTGCCAGCAGCCGGCAGGACGAGGGCTACACCTTC
CASSRQDEGYTF
>TRBJ2-2|15|TRBD1|TRBV7-9|few
TGTGCCAGCAGCTCCGGGACAGGGTATACCGGGGAGCTGTTTTTT
CASSSGTGYTGELFF
>TRBJ1-3|15|NA|TRBV7-9|few
TGTGCCAGCAGCTTAGCCGCTATCCGTGGAAACACCATATATTTT
CASSLAAIRGNTIYF
>TRBJ1-1|17|TRBD1|TRBV5-1|NA
TGCGCCAGCAGGCATATTCAGGGGGAGGGGATGAACACTGAAGCTTTCTTT
CASRHIQGEGMNTEAFF
>TRBJ1-1|13|NA|TRBV7-9|NA
TGTGCCAGCAGCTTAGCTGGGGGAGTCGAAGCTTTCTTT
CASSLAGGVEAFF
>TRBJ2-7|14|NA|TRBV4-3|NA
TGCGCCAGCAGCCAAGAGGTCGGAACCTACGAGCAGTACTTC
CASSQEVGTYEQYF
>TRBJ2-3|14|TRBD1|TRBV29-1|NA
TGCAGCGTTGAGGACAGGCGCCACACAGATACGCAGTATTTT
CSVEDRRHTDTQYF
>TRBJ2-2|17|NA|TRBV18|few
TGTGCCAGCTCACCAACAACCGGGACCCCGAGAACCGGGGAGCTGTTTTTT
CASSPTTGTPRTGELFF